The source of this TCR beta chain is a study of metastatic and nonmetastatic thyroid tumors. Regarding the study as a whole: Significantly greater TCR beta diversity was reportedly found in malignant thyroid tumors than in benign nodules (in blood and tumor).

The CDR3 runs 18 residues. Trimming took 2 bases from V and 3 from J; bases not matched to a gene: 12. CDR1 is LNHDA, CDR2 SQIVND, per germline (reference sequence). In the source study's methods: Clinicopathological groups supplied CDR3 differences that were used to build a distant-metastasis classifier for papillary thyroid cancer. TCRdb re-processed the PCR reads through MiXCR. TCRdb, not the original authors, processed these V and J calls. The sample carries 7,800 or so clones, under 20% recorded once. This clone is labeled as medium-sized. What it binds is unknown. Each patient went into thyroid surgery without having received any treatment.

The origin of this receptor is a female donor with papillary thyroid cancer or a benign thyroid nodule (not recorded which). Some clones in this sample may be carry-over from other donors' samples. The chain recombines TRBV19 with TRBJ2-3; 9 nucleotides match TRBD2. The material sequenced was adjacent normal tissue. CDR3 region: CASSISGGRAVSTDTQYF. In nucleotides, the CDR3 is TGTGCCAGTAGTATATCTGGCGGGAGGGCCGTTAGTACAGATACGCAGTATTTT. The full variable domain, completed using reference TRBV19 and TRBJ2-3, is DGGITQSPKYLFRKEGQNVTLSCEQNLNHDAMYWYRQDPGQGLRLIYYSQIVNDFQKGDIAEGYSVSREKKESFPLTVTSAQKNPTAFYLCASSISGGRAVSTDTQYFGPGTRLTVL.